This is a list of T cell receptor beta chains from one sample in a study of cytomegalovirus exposure and HLA in healthy donors. Sequencing was performed with immunoSEQ multiplex PCR; in TCRdb, only in-frame clones are kept and a portion is missing. The sample consists of approximately 150,000 clones, about 74% of them appearing once. Sample: PBMCs. Receptor source: a male donor in good health and CMV-seronegative. Each CDR3 is given without its conserved first and last residue. Fields, in order: J gene, V gene, clone size, CDR3 protein. Clone size is stated in some rows and not others, as once, few, many or a class when expanded.

TRBJ2-2	TRBV7-6	NA	ASRLAGVGELF
TRBJ1-2	TRBV5-4	NA	ASSSSAGERTYGYT
TRBJ2-3	TRBV12-5	NA	ASGFRTSGNSGETDTQY
TRBJ2-1	TRBV11-3	NA	ASSLDPSSDQQF
TRBJ2-1	TRBV7-6	NA	ASSLAPSGPSYNEQF
TRBJ2-1	TRBV7-3	NA	ASSLSRGRSYNEQF
TRBJ1-6	TRBV5-5	NA	ASNQGNSPLH
TRBJ2-3	TRBV7-9	NA	ASSLASGTSDTQY
TRBJ2-1	TRBV30	NA	AWSVQAQGALF
TRBJ1-2	TRBV7-9	NA	ASSNGIRLIYGYT
TRBJ2-7	TRBV4-3	NA	ASSQGTGYEQY
TRBJ2-5	TRBV29-1	NA	SVGVGGETQY
TRBJ1-2	TRBV9	NA	ASSVQAQPHYGYT
TRBJ1-5	TRBV5-1	NA	ASREGNSNQPQH
TRBJ2-5	TRBV27	few	ASKAGGPQETQY
TRBJ1-4	TRBV4-3	few	ASSQGDRGGEKLF
TRBJ1-1	TRBV19	NA	ASSTTGAGTEAF
TRBJ2-5	TRBV5-1	NA	ASSLGLAGAQETQY
TRBJ1-1	TRBV19	NA	ASTDRYTEAF
TRBJ2-7	TRBV28	NA	ASTGQPYEQY
TRBJ2-3	TRBV10-3	few	AITILDTQY
TRBJ2-1	TRBV7-3	NA	ASSLASANNEQF
TRBJ2-3	TRBV29-1	NA	SATYGTGHTDTQY
TRBJ2-7	TRBV18	NA	ASSPSAGGSYEQY
TRBJ2-7	TRBV7-2	once	ASSLARNRPYEQY
TRBJ1-2	TRBV4-1	NA	ASSQLPPPTGNYGYT
TRBJ2-3	TRBV28	few	ASRRTSGRGDTQY
TRBJ2-5	TRBV18	once	ASSPRDSQETQY
TRBJ2-7	TRBV7-9	NA	ASSPPSSYEQY
TRBJ2-1	TRBV4-2	NA	ASSQASGGAFSEQF
TRBJ2-1	TRBV7-2	NA	ASSLSGGSYNEQF
TRBJ2-2	TRBV5-1	NA	ASTKEPNTGELF
TRBJ2-3	TRBV2	NA	ASSSSGGDTQY
TRBJ1-5	TRBV28	NA	ASSSGNYQPQH
TRBJ1-5	TRBV7-2	NA	ASSLAGGVQPQH
TRBJ1-2	TRBV7-9	NA	ASSRTELYGYT
TRBJ2-1	TRBV4-1	few	ASSQVILAGRSYNEQF
TRBJ1-1	TRBV19	NA	ASTIDPRYTEAF
TRBJ2-3	TRBV19	NA	ASSRGTSATSTDTQY
TRBJ2-2	TRBV7-8	NA	ASSPTRGNTGELF
TRBJ1-2	TRBV7-3	NA	ASSLLGLAGGYT
TRBJ2-1	TRBV4-1	NA	ASSQEVLGKQF
TRBJ2-5	TRBV14	NA	ASSQRRTSGRGYQETQY